This T cell receptor (beta chain) was retrieved from a study of T cell repertoires in cytomegalovirus infection. The V gene lost 1 base and the J gene lost 4 bases, with 10 bases spanning the gap. This CDR3 comprises 14 residues. Germline lookup yields CDR1 SGHVS and CDR2 FQNEAQ. One entry per CDR3 protein, called by TCRdb with MiXCR from the reads. The sample yields roughly 720,000 distinct CDR3 sequences, approximately 34% seen once. This rearrangement joins TRBV7-8 to TRBJ2-5; D possibly corresponds to TRBD2 (6 bases). This sequence originates from a human donor in good health (CMV status not recorded). Some clones in this sample may be carry-over from other donors' samples. Sample: PBMCs. The CDR3: CASSLGASVETQYF. In DNA form, the CDR3 reads TGTGCCAGCAGCTTAGGTGCTAGCGTAGAGACCCAGTACTTC.